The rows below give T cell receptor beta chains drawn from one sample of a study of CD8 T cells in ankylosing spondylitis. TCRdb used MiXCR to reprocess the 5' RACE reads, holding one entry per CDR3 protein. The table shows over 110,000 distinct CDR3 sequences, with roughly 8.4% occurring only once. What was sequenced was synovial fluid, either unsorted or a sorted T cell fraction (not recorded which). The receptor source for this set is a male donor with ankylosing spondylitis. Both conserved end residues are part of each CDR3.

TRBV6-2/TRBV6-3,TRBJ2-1,CASSSWTLSYNEQFF
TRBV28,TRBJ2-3,CASRVRGSDTQYF
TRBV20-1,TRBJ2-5,CSANRDFAQETQYF
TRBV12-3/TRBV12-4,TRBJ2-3,CASRLMGGPADTQYF
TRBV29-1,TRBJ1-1,CSVEWGNTEAFF
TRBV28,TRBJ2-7,CASSLWGTSSYEQYF
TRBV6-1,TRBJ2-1,CASTTGLHNEQFF
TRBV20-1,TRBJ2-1,CSGRLVDYNEQFF
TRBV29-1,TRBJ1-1,CTVKAGGSTEAFF
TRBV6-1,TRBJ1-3,CASTKGGTGNTIYF